The 21 T cell receptor beta chains presented below share a single source sample, sequenced in a study of T cell responses to AZD1222 COVID-19 vaccine. Only in-frame clones appear in the TCRdb table, and some are missing; sequencing was by immunoSEQ multiplex PCR. Of around 99,000 clones listed, about 90% are singletons. The starting material was peripheral blood, obtained 28 days after the second AZD1222 dose. Receptors originate from an adult who received the AZD1222 COVID-19 vaccine.

The chain couples TRBV10-3 to TRBJ1-4; 7 bases fit TRBD1. CDR1 and CDR2 from the germline V gene are ENHRY and SYGVKD. After removal of 2 bases from V and 8 bases from J, the junction contained 5 bases not matched to a gene. The length of the CDR3 is 14 residues. The CDR3 reads CAISEDRAGEKLFF. The DNA of the CDR3 is TGTGCCATCAGTGAGGACAGGGCGGGCGAAAAACTGTTTTTT.

A single count supports this clone. V is TRBV7-9 and J is TRBJ2-5; D not certain. CDR1 is SEHNR, CDR2 FQNEAQ, per germline (reference sequence). This CDR3 comprises 13 residues. V was trimmed by 11 bases and J by 5 bases, leaving 18 bases between them. The CDR3 sequence is CASVLSLRETQYF. Written as DNA, the CDR3 is TGTGCCTCCGTTCTGTCTCTACGGGAGACCCAGTACTTC.

In this sample, this clone turned up a few times. The rearrangement uses TRBV28 and TRBJ2-2, with TRBD2 matching over 11 bases. This CDR3 comprises 22 residues. V shed 3 bases and J 4 bases; nucleotides not matched to a gene: 22. CDR1 and CDR2 from the germline V gene are MDHEN and SYDVKM. CDR3 region: CASSFSGHVDNSGRVGTGELFF. The CDR3 DNA sequence: TGTGCCAGCAGTTTTAGTGGACACGTGGATAATAGCGGGAGGGTGGGCACCGGGGAGCTGTTTTTT.

The chain combines TRBV7-2 with TRBJ2-7, with D uncertain. Germline values: CDR1 SGHTA, CDR2 FQGNSA. V dropped 4 bases and J dropped 2 bases, with 18 bases sitting between them. The length of the CDR3 is 16 residues. The CDR3 protein is CASSSPLARAPYEQYF. As DNA, the CDR3 is TGTGCCAGCAGCTCTCCTCTGGCACGGGCCCCCTACGAGCAGTACTTC. Full variable domain (rest looked up from reference TRBV7-2 and TRBJ2-7): GAGVSQSPSNKVTEKGKDVELRCDPISGHTALYWYRQSLGQGLEFLIYFQGNSAPDKSGLPSDRFSAERTGGSVSTLTIQRTQQEDSAVYLCASSSPLARAPYEQYFGPGTRLTVT.

The gene calls are TRBV5-1 and TRBJ2-3; D gene unclear. The length of the CDR3 is 11 residues. Trimming shortened V by 3 bases and J by 6 bases, and 5 bases separated the two germline ends. In germline, CDR1 is SGHRS, CDR2 YFSETQ. Here the CDR3 reads CASSSRDTQYF. In DNA form, the CDR3 reads TGCGCCAGCAGCTCCAGGGATACGCAGTATTTT.

CDR3 in amino acids: CASSYAAGYNQPQHF. The CDR3 DNA reads as TGTGCCAGCAGTTACGCCGCCGGGTACAATCAGCCCCAGCATTTT. The genes are TRBV6-2 or TRBV6-3 and TRBJ1-5; D is ambiguous. This CDR3 has 15 amino acids. CDR1 MNHEY and CDR2 SVGEGT come from the germline V gene. With 2 bases removed from V and 3 bases from J, the gap between germline ends came to 11 bases.

This clone was counted between two and nine times. The V call is TRBV5-4, the J call TRBJ1-4, with a possible D match to TRBD1 (5 bases). Deletions cut 4 bases from V and 7 bases from J, with 17 bases between. Germline-derived CDR1 and CDR2 are SGHNT and YYREEE (reference sequence). This CDR3 is built from 15 residues. DNA for the CDR3: TGTGCCAGCAGCGCGCCTGGAGGGGACGGTGAAAAACTGTTTTTT. This encodes CASSAPGGDGEKLFF.

This clone was seen just once. The V and J genes are TRBV6-4 and TRBJ2-2; D gene unclear. The V gene's germline CDR1 is MRHNA and CDR2 SNTAGT. Deletions cut 2 bases from V and 5 bases from J, with 9 bases between. This CDR3 has 14 amino acids. The DNA for the CDR3 is TGTGCCAGCAGTGACGCCGTGGGGACCGGGGAGCTGTTTTTT. This translates into CASSDAVGTGELFF.

V is TRBV5-1 and J is TRBJ2-2; 13 bases align to TRBD2. In germline, CDR1 is SGHRS, CDR2 YFSETQ. CDR3 size: 17 residues. Trimming removed 0 bases from V and 1 base from J; junction bases left unmatched: 0. CDR3 sequence (DNA): TGCGCCAGCAGCTTGGGGACTAGCGGGAGGAACACCGGGGAGCTGTTTTTT. Translating it yields CASSLGTSGRNTGELFF.

This chain uses TRBV27 with TRBJ2-1; 8 bases are a match to TRBD1. V lost 7 bases to trimming and J lost 1 base; unmatched junction nucleotides: 6. The CDR3 spans 15 residues. Germline V gene sequence: CDR1 MNHEY, CDR2 SMNVEV (reference sequence). Written as DNA, the CDR3 is TGTGCCAGCAAGCAGGGACAGGTTTCCTACAATGAGCAGTTCTTC. Protein sequence: CASKQGQVSYNEQFF.

The V and J genes are TRBV6-5 and TRBJ1-1, with 8 bases identical to TRBD1. V lost 6 bases, J lost 6 bases, and 9 bases stayed unmatched. The CDR3 runs to 14 residues. Germline loops: CDR1 MNHEY, CDR2 SVGAGI. CDR3 bases: TGTGCCAGCAGATCTGGCGGACAGGGTGCTGAAGCTTTCTTT. Residues: CASRSGGQGAEAFF.

This chain links TRBV30 with TRBJ2-7; 13 nucleotides match TRBD2. J gave up 1 base and V 3 bases, and 0 bases lay outside the gene matches. The germline V gene encodes CDR1 GTSNPN and CDR2 SVGIG (reference sequence). CDR3 length equals 14 residues. The CDR3 nucleotides are TGTGCCTGGAGACTAGCGGGGGGGTCCTACGAGCAGTACTTC. This translates into CAWRLAGGSYEQYF.

The chain recombines TRBV7-2 with TRBJ2-7; D is possibly TRBD1 (5 bases). The CDR3 has 19 residues. Trimming took 1 base from V and 0 from J, leaving 22 bases between them. Germline CDR1 and CDR2: SGHTA and FQGNSA. The CDR3 region is CASSLGVRRAGNFSYEQYF. The CDR3, as DNA: TGTGCCAGCAGCTTAGGGGTTAGAAGGGCAGGGAACTTCTCCTACGAGCAGTACTTC.

The chain recombines TRBV5-1 with TRBJ2-5; the D is unclear. Between the trimmed V and J ends, which lost 4 bases and 2 bases, there was a span of 3 bases. CDR1 is SGHRS and CDR2 is YFSETQ in the germline V gene. The CDR3 is made up of 11 amino acids. The CDR3 is CASSEQETQYF. DNA of the CDR3: TGCGCCAGCAGCGAACAAGAGACCCAGTACTTC.

A remark on this clone: The sample holds other DNA sequences that translate to the same CDR3. This chain joins TRBV12-3 or TRBV12-4 and TRBJ2-7; 8 bases fit TRBD1. V lost 1 base, J lost 7 bases, and 3 bases stayed unmatched. The CDR3 contains 13 residues. CDR3 in DNA: TGTGCCAGCAGTTTAGGGACAGGGTTGGAGCAGTACTTC. This codes for CASSLGTGLEQYF.

The genes are TRBV6-2 or TRBV6-3 and TRBJ2-7; D might be TRBD2 (6 bases). The CDR3 is 13 residues long. V was clipped by 4 bases and J by 6 bases, with 13 bases between them. The germline V gene encodes CDR1 MNHEY and CDR2 SVGEGT. The CDR3 sequence: CASSSGTSSEQYF. The CDR3 nucleotides read TGTGCCAGCAGTTCAGGGACTTCCAGCGAGCAGTACTTC.

In this sample, this clone turned up once. The chain has TRBV4-1 and TRBJ2-7, with 8 bases that match TRBD1. Trimming took 1 base from V and 1 from J; bases not matched to a gene: 6. The CDR3 consists of 16 residues. Per the germline V gene, CDR1 is MGHRA and CDR2 is YSYEKL. The CDR3 here is CASSQASDRASYEQYF. In nucleotides, the CDR3 is TGCGCCAGCAGCCAAGCCTCGGACAGGGCTTCCTACGAGCAGTACTTC.

This rearrangement joins TRBV5-1 to TRBJ1-1; D uncertain. Germline V gives CDR1 SGHRS, CDR2 YFSETQ. V was trimmed by 0 bases and J by 1 base, leaving 4 bases between them. The CDR3 consists of 13 residues. CDR3 protein: CASSLDRNTEAFF. The CDR3 DNA reads as TGCGCCAGCAGCTTGGACAGGAACACTGAAGCTTTCTTT.

This chain connects TRBV7-8 to TRBJ1-1, with D possibly TRBD1 on 6 matching bases. Trimming pared 3 bases from V and 4 bases from J, leaving 9 bases between. This CDR3 contains 13 residues. Germline-derived CDR1 and CDR2 are SGHVS and FQNEAQ. The CDR3 protein is CASSFGGVTEAFF. The CDR3 DNA reads TGTGCCAGCAGCTTTGGGGGCGTCACTGAAGCTTTCTTT. The full variable domain, its missing parts supplied by reference TRBV7-8 and TRBJ1-1, is GAGVSQSPRYKVAKRGQDVALRCDPISGHVSLFWYQQALGQGPEFLTYFQNEAQLDKSGLPSDRFFAERPEGSVSTLKIQRTQQEDSAVYLCASSFGGVTEAFFGQGTRLTVV.

The chain joins TRBV30 to TRBJ2-1, with 8 bases lining up with TRBD2. J was trimmed by 8 bases and V by 0 bases; bases with no gene match: 6. CDR3 length: 14 residues. Per the germline V gene, CDR1 is GTSNPN and CDR2 is SVGIG (reference sequence). CDR3: CAWSVASGLYEQFF. For the CDR3, the DNA is TGTGCCTGGAGTGTAGCTAGCGGGTTATATGAGCAGTTCTTC.

This chain connects TRBV7-2 to TRBJ1-2; possibly TRBD1 for D (6 bases). Looked up from germline, CDR1 is SGHTA and CDR2 is FQGNSA. The CDR3 totals 17 residues. V was cut by 5 bases and J by 0 bases, with 19 bases left in between. CDR3: CASSPRTVSRANYGYTF. DNA of the CDR3: TGTGCCAGCAGCCCAAGGACAGTTTCCAGAGCTAACTATGGCTACACCTTC.